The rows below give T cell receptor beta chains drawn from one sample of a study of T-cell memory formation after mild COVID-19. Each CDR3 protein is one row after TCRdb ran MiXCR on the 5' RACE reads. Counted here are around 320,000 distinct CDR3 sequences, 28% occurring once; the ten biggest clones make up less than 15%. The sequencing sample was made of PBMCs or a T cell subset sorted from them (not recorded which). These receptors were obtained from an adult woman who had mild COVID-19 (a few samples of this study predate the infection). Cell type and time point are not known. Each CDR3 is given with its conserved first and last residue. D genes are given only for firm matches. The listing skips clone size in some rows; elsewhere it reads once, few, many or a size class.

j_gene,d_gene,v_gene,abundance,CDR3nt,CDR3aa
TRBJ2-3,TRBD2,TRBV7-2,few,TGTGCCAGCAGCTGGGGCGGGAGCGCAGATACGCAGTATTTT,CASSWGGSADTQYF
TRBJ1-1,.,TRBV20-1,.,TGCAGTGCTATCGTAGTTACTGAAGCTTTCTTT,CSAIVVTEAFF
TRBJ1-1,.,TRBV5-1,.,TGCGCCAGCAGCTTGTATGCAGGATCGAACACTGAAGCTTTCTTT,CASSLYAGSNTEAFF
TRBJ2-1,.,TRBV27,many,TGTGCCAGCAGTTTAACGCGGACCAATGAGCAGTTCTTC,CASSLTRTNEQFF
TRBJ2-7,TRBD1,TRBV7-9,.,TGTGCCAGCAGCTTATTGGGGGGACAGGGCGCCTACGAGCAGTACTTC,CASSLLGGQGAYEQYF
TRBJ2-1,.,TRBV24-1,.,TGTGCCACCAGTGAGGGGGGACACTCTCCTACCTACAATGAGCAGTTCTTC,CATSEGGHSPTYNEQFF
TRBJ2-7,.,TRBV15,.,TGTGCCACCAGCAGAGGAGGAGGGGACTCATACGAGCAGTACTTC,CATSRGGGDSYEQYF
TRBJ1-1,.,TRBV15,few,TGTGCCACCAGCAGAGAGTTCGGCACTGAAGCTTTCTTT,CATSREFGTEAFF
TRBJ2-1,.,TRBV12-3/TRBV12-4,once,TGTGCCAGCAGTTGGCGGGAGCAGTTCTTC,CASSWREQFF
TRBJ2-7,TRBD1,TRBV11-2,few,TGTGCCAGCAGCTTAATCGGACAGGGGTTCTACGAGCAGTACTTC,CASSLIGQGFYEQYF
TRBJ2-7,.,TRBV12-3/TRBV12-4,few,TGTGCCAGCAGTGTGGGGAGGGGGGCCTACGAGCAGTACTTC,CASSVGRGAYEQYF
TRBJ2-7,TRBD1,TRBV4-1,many,TGCGCCAGCAGCCCTGGGGGGGACAGGGCGTACGAGCAGTACTTC,CASSPGGDRAYEQYF
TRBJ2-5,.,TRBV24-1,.,TGTGCCACCAGTGATTTAGGGGTGGGGGGAGAGACCCAGTACTTC,CATSDLGVGGETQYF
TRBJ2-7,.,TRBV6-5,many,TGTGCCAGCAGTTACGGGCAGGGAGGCTACGAGCAGTACTTC,CASSYGQGGYEQYF
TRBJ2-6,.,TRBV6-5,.,TGTGCCAGCAGTTACCGCAAACCTGTGTGGGGGCGTGGAGGGGCCAACGTCCTGACTTTC,CASSYRKPVWGRGGANVLTF
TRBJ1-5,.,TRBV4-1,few,TGCGCCAGCAGCCCTGGAACATTTGACGGTCAGCCCCAGCATTTT,CASSPGTFDGQPQHF
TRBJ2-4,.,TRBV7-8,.,TGTGCCAGCAGCTTAGTCTCGAGGCGGGTAGCCAAAAACATTCAGTACTTC,CASSLVSRRVAKNIQYF
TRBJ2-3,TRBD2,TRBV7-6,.,TGTGCCAGCAGCTCCGAGGGACTAGCGGGAGGGGCAGATACGCAGTATTTT,CASSSEGLAGGADTQYF
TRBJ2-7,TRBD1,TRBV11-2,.,TGTGCCAGCAGCTTAGGGACAGGGGGAGCCCTCTCCTACGAGCAGTACTTC,CASSLGTGGALSYEQYF
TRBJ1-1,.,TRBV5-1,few,TGCGCCAGCAGCTTGCAGGGAGCGGATCGGGACACTGAAGCTTTCTTT,CASSLQGADRDTEAFF
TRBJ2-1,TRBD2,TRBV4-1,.,TGCGCCAGCAGCCAAGCGGGGGGCTCCTACAATGAGCAGTTCTTC,CASSQAGGSYNEQFF
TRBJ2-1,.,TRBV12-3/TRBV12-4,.,TGTGCCAGCAAGGGCTACAATGAGCAGTTCTTC,CASKGYNEQFF
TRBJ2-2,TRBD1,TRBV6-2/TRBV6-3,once,TGTGCCAGCAGAAAGGGACAGGTTGGCACCGGGGAGCTGTTTTTT,CASRKGQVGTGELFF
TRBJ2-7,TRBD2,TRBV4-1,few,TGCGCCAGCAGCCAGACGAGACTAGCGGGGGACTCCTACGAGCAGTACTTC,CASSQTRLAGDSYEQYF
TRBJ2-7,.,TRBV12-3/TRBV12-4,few,TGTGCCAGCAGCTCCCACTCCTACGAGCAGTACTTC,CASSSHSYEQYF
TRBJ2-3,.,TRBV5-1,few,TGCGCCAGCAGCTTGCTAGCAAACCCCACAGATACGCAGTATTTT,CASSLLANPTDTQYF
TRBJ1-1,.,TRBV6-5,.,TGTGCCAGCAGTTACTCGGCCCGCCGAGAAGCTTTCTTT,CASSYSARREAFF
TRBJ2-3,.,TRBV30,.,TGTGCCTGGAGTTGGGATACGCAGTATTTT,CAWSWDTQYF
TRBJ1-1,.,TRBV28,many,TGTGCCAGCAGTTTATTTGGTCCCCTCAGGGTGAGCACTGAAGCTTTCTTT,CASSLFGPLRVSTEAFF
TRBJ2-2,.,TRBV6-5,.,TGTGCCAGCAGTTACGACCACGGGGACACCGGGGAGCTGTTTTTT,CASSYDHGDTGELFF
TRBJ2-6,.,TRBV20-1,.,TGCAGTGCTCTCGACAGGTCTGGGGCCAACGTCCTGACTTTC,CSALDRSGANVLTF
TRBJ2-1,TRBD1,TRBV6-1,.,TGTGCCAGCAGTGTGGGACAGGGCCTCTACAATGAGCAGTTCTTC,CASSVGQGLYNEQFF
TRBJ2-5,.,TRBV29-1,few,TGCAGCGGCAGGGACGGAGAGACCCAGTACTTC,CSGRDGETQYF
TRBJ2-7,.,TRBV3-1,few,TGTGCCAGCAGCCAAGACGCACAACGGACCCTTAACTTC,CASSQDAQRTLNF
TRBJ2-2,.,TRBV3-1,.,TGTGCCAGCAGCCAGAGGGAAGGCACCGGGGAGCTGTTTTTT,CASSQREGTGELFF
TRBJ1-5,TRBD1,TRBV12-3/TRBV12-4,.,TGTGCCAGCACCCAGGGGGGAAGCAATCAGCCCCAGCATTTT,CASTQGGSNQPQHF
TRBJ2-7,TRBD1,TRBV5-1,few,TGCGCCAGCAGCCCCGGACAGGGGGCCTCCTACGAGCAGTACTTC,CASSPGQGASYEQYF
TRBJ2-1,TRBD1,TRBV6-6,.,TGTGCCAGCAGACCTCCTGGGACAGGGGTTAATGAGCAGTTCTTC,CASRPPGTGVNEQFF
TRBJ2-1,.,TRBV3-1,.,TGTGCCAGCAGCCAAGGCGGGACAGCGATGTCGAATGAGCAGTTCTTC,CASSQGGTAMSNEQFF
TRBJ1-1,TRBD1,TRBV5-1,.,TGCGCCAGCAGCCCGGCGGACAGGGGAATCACTGAAGCTTTCTTT,CASSPADRGITEAFF
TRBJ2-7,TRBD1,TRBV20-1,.,TGCAGTGCGATACGGGACAGGCTCTACGAGCAGTACTTC,CSAIRDRLYEQYF